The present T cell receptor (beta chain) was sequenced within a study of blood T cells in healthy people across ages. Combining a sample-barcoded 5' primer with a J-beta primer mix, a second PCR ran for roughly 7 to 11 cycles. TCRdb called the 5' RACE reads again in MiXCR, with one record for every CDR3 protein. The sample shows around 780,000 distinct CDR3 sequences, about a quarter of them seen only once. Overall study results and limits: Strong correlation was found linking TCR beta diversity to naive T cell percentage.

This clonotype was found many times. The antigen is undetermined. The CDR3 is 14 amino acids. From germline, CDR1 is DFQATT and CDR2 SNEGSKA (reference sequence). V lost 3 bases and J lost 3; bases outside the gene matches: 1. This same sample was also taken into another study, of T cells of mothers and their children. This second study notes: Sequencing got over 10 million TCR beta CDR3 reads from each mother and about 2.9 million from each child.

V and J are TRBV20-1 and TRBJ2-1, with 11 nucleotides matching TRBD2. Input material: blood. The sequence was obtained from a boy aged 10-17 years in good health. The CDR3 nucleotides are TGCAGTGCTAGGACTAGCGGGGTCTACAATGAGCAGTTCTTC. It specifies CSARTSGVYNEQFF.